The 11 T cell receptor beta chains given below trace back to one sample, sequenced in a study of T cell repertoires in aging, cancer and after chemotherapy. A mixed TRB-A/B primer pool amplified rearranged TRB by multiplex touch-down PCR. MiXCR was run by TCRdb on the multiplex PCR reads, yielding one entry per CDR3 protein. The sample lists some 1,400 distinct CDR3 sequences, about half occurring once. Amplification of TCR beta used genomic DNA extracted from peripheral blood. Source material: blood. The receptors shown here come from a human donor with a blood cancer.

The genes are TRBV30 and TRBJ1-3; D not certain. V was clipped by 5 bases and J by 8 bases, with 10 bases between them. Looked up from germline, CDR1 is GTSNPN and CDR2 is SVGIG (reference sequence). The CDR3 sequence is 11 residues long. Here the CDR3 reads CAWGSGYTIYF. CDR3 DNA sequence: TGTGCCTGGGGGAGTGGTTACACCATATATTTT.

By its share, this clonotype is medium-sized. The chain employs TRBV7-9 and TRBJ2-3; unclear D gene. This CDR3 contains 11 residues. V was pared by 5 bases and J by 7 bases, with 7 bases between. From germline, CDR1 is SEHNR and CDR2 FQNEAQ (reference sequence). Here the CDR3 DNA reads TGTGCCAGCAGCCCCACTTATACGCAGTATTTT. It specifies CASSPTYTQYF. Full variable domain (remainder filled in from reference TRBV7-9 and TRBJ2-3): DTGVSQNPRHKITKRGQNVTFRCDPISEHNRLYWYRQTLGQGPEFLTYFQNEAQLEKSRLLSDRFSAERPKGSFSTLEIQRTEQGDSAMYLCASSPTYTQYFGPGTRLTVL.

Sample share makes this clonotype large. The rearrangement joins TRBV6-2 or TRBV6-3 to TRBJ1-2, with D tentatively TRBD1 (6 bases). CDR1 MNHEY and CDR2 SVGEGT come from the germline V gene. The CDR3 length is 13 residues. V dropped 5 bases and J dropped 6 bases, with 13 bases sitting between them. Here the CDR3 reads CASSTRTVHGYTF. CDR3 in DNA: TGTGCCAGCAGTACCCGGACAGTCCATGGCTACACCTTC.

A few counts support this clonotype. The V and J genes are TRBV12-3 or TRBV12-4 and TRBJ2-3, with 13 bases lining up with TRBD2. The length of the CDR3 is 20 residues. V lost 6 bases and J lost 1; bases outside the gene matches: 16. CDR3 amino acids: CASSPVGGTSGRGRTDTQYF. DNA of the CDR3: TGTGCCAGCAGCCCGGTGGGGGGAACTAGCGGGAGGGGACGCACAGATACGCAGTATTTT.

By share, this clonotype ranks as medium-sized. The chain recombines TRBV20-1 with TRBJ2-1; 11 bases map to TRBD2. Trimming removed 0 bases from V and 5 bases from J; junction bases left unmatched: 6. The CDR3 contains 16 residues. From germline, CDR1 is DFQATT and CDR2 SNEGSKA (reference sequence). The CDR3 nucleotides are TGCAGTGCTAGAGAGTCACTAGCGGGAGCGAACAATGAGCAGTTCTTC. Protein: CSARESLAGANNEQFF.

The rearrangement uses TRBV6-1 and TRBJ1-6; 10 bases match TRBD1. CDR3 length equals 17 residues. The V gene end was trimmed by 5 bases and the J gene end by 9 bases; junction bases not matched to a gene: 13. Germline loops: CDR1 MNHNS, CDR2 SASEGT. CDR3 in amino acids: CASSYSMGGQGLSPLHF. CDR3 DNA sequence: TGTGCCAGCAGTTACTCGATGGGGGGACAGGGGCTTTCACCCCTCCACTTT.

Concerning this clonotype: A much larger clone is a single base away; this may be a read error. The rearrangement joins TRBV24-1 to TRBJ2-7; 9 nucleotides agree with TRBD2. This CDR3 spans 17 amino acids. The trim removed 10 bases at V and 2 bases at J, leaving 17 bases unmatched. Germline loops: CDR1 KGHDR, CDR2 SFDVKD. CDR3 amino acids: CATARGASGRLAYEQYF. The CDR3, as DNA: TGTGCCACAGCCCGCGGGGCAAGCGGGAGGCTTGCCTACGAGCAGTACTTC.

This clonotype counts as medium-sized. The rearrangement links TRBV20-1 to TRBJ1-5; 7 bases line up with TRBD1. Losses at the gene ends were 4 bases for V and 3 bases for J; bases not matched to a gene: 6. CDR3 size: 14 residues. Germline values: CDR1 DFQATT, CDR2 SNEGSKA (reference sequence). The CDR3 region is CSAISGTVNQPQHF. CDR3 coding DNA: TGCAGTGCTATCTCTGGGACAGTCAATCAGCCCCAGCATTTT.

By frequency in the sample, this clonotype is medium-sized. The chain joins TRBV5-1 to TRBJ2-1; 8 bases map to TRBD2. CDR3 length equals 14 residues. The junction had 9 bases not matched to a gene; V was cut back by 7 bases and J by 6 bases. Per germline, CDR1 SGHRS and CDR2 YFSETQ. The CDR3 region has the DNA TGCGCCAGCGGATCGGGACTAGTTATCAATGAGCAGTTCTTC. Protein: CASGSGLVINEQFF.

By proportion, this clonotype is medium-sized. This chain's CDR3 is CASSSSGSYEQYF. The CDR3 DNA sequence: TGTGCCAGCTCCAGTAGCGGGAGTTACGAGCAGTACTTC. The chain carries TRBV18 and TRBJ2-7, with TRBD2 matching over 9 bases. Losses at the gene ends were 6 bases for V and 4 bases for J; bases not matched to a gene: 4. Per the germline V gene, CDR1 is KGHSH and CDR2 is LQKENI. This CDR3 is 13 amino acids long.

This clonotype is large (0.1 to 1%) in the sample. The chain carries TRBV5-6 and TRBJ2-7, with D perhaps matching TRBD1 (6 bases). V was shortened by 4 bases and J by 0 bases, with 14 bases between the two germline ends. The germline CDR1 and CDR2 sequences are SGHDT and YYEEEE. The CDR3 has 15 residues. The CDR3 spells CASSARGRSSYEQYF. As DNA, the CDR3 is TGTGCCAGCAGCGCCAGGGGCCGGAGCTCCTACGAGCAGTACTTC.